This T cell receptor beta chain was recovered during a study of blood T cells in healthy people across ages. Study findings and constraints: One million T cells yielded diversity estimates that were considered underestimates.

In regard to this clonotype: Its antigen is unidentified.

A second PCR of 7 to 11 cycles used a sample-barcoded 5' primer and a J-beta primer mix. A template-switch adaptor containing 12 random nucleotides labeled each cDNA molecule. The yield of each sample was at least 2.5 million CDR3-containing paired-end reads. TCRdb used MiXCR to reprocess the 5' RACE reads, holding one entry per CDR3 protein. In the table there are fewer than 2 million distinct CDR3 sequences, about two fifths of which are singletons. This CDR3 comprises 13 residues. CDR1 is SQVTM and CDR2 is ANQGSEA in the germline V gene. V was pared by 6 bases and J by 5 bases, with 16 bases between.

The receptor was derived from a human donor in good health. The chain combines TRBV29-1 with TRBJ1-2; D ambiguous. Sequencing input: blood. CDR3 sequence: CSVQEYRDYGYTF. CDR3 DNA: TGCAGCGTCCAAGAATATCGAGATTATGGCTACACCTTC.